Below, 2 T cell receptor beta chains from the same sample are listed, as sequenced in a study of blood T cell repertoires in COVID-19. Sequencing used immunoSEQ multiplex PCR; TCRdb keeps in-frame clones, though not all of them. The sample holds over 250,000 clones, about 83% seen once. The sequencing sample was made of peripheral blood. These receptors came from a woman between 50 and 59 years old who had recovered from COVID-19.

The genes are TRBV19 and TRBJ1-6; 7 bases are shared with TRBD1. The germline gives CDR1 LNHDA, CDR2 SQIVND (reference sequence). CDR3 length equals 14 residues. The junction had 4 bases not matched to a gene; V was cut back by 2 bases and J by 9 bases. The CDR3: CASSITGVSSPLHF. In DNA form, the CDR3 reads TGTGCCAGTAGTATAACAGGGGTGAGTTCACCCCTCCACTTT.

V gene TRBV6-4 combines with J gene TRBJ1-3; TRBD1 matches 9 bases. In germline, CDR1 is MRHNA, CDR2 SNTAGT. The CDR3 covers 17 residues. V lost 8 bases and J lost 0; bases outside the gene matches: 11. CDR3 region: CASDRGTGIPSGNTIYF. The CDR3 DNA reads TGTGCCAGCGATCGAGGGACAGGGATCCCCTCTGGAAACACCATATATTTT.